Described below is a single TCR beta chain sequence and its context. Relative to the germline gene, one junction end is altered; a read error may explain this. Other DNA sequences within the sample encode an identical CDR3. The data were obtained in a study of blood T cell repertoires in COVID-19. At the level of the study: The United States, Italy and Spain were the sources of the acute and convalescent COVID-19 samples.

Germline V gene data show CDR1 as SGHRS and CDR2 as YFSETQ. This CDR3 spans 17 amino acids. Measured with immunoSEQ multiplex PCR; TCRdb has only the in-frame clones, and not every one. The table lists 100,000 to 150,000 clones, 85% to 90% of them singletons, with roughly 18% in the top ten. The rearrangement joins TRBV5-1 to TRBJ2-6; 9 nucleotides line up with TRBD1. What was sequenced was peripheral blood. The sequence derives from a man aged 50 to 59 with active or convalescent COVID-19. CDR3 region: CASSLVGQGAGANVLTF. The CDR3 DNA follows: TGCGCTAGCAGCTTGGTGGGACAGGGAGCTGGGGCCAACGTCCTGACTTTC.